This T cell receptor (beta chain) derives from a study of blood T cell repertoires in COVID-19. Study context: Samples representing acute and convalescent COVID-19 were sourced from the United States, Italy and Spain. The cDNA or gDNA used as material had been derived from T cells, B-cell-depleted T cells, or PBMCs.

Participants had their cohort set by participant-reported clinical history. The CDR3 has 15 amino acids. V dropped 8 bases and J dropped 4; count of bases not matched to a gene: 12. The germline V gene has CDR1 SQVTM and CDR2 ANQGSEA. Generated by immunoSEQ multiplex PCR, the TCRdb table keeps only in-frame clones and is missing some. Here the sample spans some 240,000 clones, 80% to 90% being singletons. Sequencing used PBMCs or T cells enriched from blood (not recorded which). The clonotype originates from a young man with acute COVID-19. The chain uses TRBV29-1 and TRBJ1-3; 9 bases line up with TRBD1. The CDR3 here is CSCTPDRGTGNTIYF. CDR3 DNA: TGCAGCTGCACCCCGGACAGGGGTACCGGAAACACCATATATTTT. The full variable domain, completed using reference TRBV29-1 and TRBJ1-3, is SAVISQKPSRDICQRGTSLTIQCQVDSQVTMMFWYRQQPGQSLTLIATANQGSEATYESGFVIDKFPISRPNLTFSTLTVSNMSPEDSSIYLCSCTPDRGTGNTIYFGEGSWLTVV.